This record looks at one T cell receptor beta chain sequence and its context. Its specificity is unknown. This sample stems from a study of identical twins. The study, taken as a whole, reports: An excess of low generation probability was shown by twin-shared out-of-frame alpha sequences. Less excess twin sharing appeared in beta out-of-frame sequences.

CDR1 and CDR2 from the germline V gene are MNHEY and SVGEGT. V lost 2 bases to trimming and J lost 0 bases, with 10 bases between them. This CDR3 contains 15 residues. Each cDNA held unique molecular identifiers, and template switching gave it a universal primer site. TCRdb redid the calling of the 5' RACE reads with MiXCR, one entry per CDR3 protein. The sample has approximately 260,000 distinct CDR3 sequences, around 15% seen once. The sample was memory (CD45RO+) T cells sorted from blood. The receptor was derived from a woman younger than 30 in good health. The chain has TRBV6-2 or TRBV6-3 and TRBJ2-5; D remains unclear. The CDR3 DNA follows: TGTGCCAGCAGTTACCCCAGCCTATACCAAGAGACCCAGTACTTC. It yields the protein CASSYPSLYQETQYF.